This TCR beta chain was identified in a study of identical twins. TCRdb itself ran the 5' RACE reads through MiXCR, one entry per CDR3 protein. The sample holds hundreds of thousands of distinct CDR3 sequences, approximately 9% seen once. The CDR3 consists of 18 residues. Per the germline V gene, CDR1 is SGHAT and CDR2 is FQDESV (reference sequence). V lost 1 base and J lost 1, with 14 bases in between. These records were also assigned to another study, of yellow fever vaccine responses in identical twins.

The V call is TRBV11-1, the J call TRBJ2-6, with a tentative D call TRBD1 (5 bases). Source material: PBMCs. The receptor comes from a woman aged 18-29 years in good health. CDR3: CASSLEGVSGSGANVLTF. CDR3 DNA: TGTGCCAGCAGCTTAGAAGGGGTTTCCGGGTCTGGGGCCAACGTCCTGACTTTC.